The 23 T cell receptor beta chains below come from one sample, sequenced in a study of shared clonotypes between healthy human individuals (dated by TCRdb to about 2020). The library was obtained by the immunoSEQ multiplex PCR assay. In its TCRdb copy, this immuneACCESS table keeps in-frame sequences only and misses some clones. Where compared with another copy, unresolved V genes explain less than half of these, and the others have no known cause. The sample contains approximately 2,000,000 clones, roughly 92% of them found a single time. The ten biggest clones cover around 0.35% of the sample. The source material was naive CD4+ T cells from PBMCs. Interpreted using the paper, the cell subset or site label stands for: CD45RA+ positively selected. The receptors originated from a man between 18 and 29 years old in good health. Some clones in this sample may be carry-over from other donors' samples.

This sequence joins TRBV28 and TRBJ2-1, with TRBD2 matching over 9 bases. This CDR3 region has 14 residues. Germline V gene lookup returns CDR1 MDHEN and CDR2 SYDVKM. After removal of 7 bases from V and 15 bases from J, the junction contained 16 bases not matched to a gene. The CDR3 protein is CASTRAGGSRDAFF. The CDR3 coding sequence is TGTGCCAGCACCCGCGCGGGAGGGTCCCGGGACGCGTTCTTC.

This chain joins TRBV5-4 and TRBJ2-3; D might be TRBD2 (6 bases). CDR3 length: 11 residues. Trimming cost V 7 bases and J 5 bases, with 8 bases left between them. Germline V gene lookup returns CDR1 SGHNT and CDR2 YYREEE (reference sequence). CDR3 in amino acids: CASEAGDTQYF. The CDR3 DNA reads TGTGCCAGCGAAGCGGGAGATACGCAGTATTTT.

This rearrangement joins TRBV19 to TRBJ2-1; 11 nucleotides match TRBD2. Unmatched junction bases numbered 17, after V lost 4 bases and J lost 0 bases. CDR3 length: 21 amino acids. The germline CDR1 and CDR2 sequences are LNHDA and SQIVND (reference sequence). CDR3 protein: CASSRRPLASGRLHSYNEQFF. CDR3 bases: TGTGCCAGTAGTAGGAGGCCTTTGGCTAGCGGGAGGCTCCACTCCTACAATGAGCAGTTCTTC.

This rearrangement joins TRBV6-5 to TRBJ2-2; D is perhaps TRBD1 (6 bases). CDR3 length equals 14 residues. CDR1 and CDR2 (germline): MNHEY, SVGAGI. Trimming took 4 bases from V and 5 from J, leaving 11 bases between them. Here the CDR3 reads CASSWTQGTGELFF. The CDR3 nucleotides are TGTGCCAGCAGTTGGACTCAGGGGACCGGGGAGCTGTTTTTT.

The chain has TRBV18 and TRBJ2-7, with D uncertain. V lost 5 bases, J lost 2 bases, and 10 bases lay in between. The CDR3 length is 13 residues. CDR1 and CDR2 from the germline V gene are KGHSH and LQKENI. The CDR3 is CASSYGETYEQYF. The CDR3 DNA reads as TGTGCCAGCTCATATGGCGAGACCTACGAGCAGTACTTC.

The gene calls are TRBV7-9 and TRBJ2-3; D unclear. Trimming cost V 1 base and J 8 bases, with 22 bases left between them. In germline, CDR1 is SEHNR, CDR2 FQNEAQ (reference sequence). The CDR3 totals 17 residues. This CDR3 is CASSLEVATPKYGTQYF. The CDR3 DNA follows: TGTGCCAGCAGCTTAGAGGTTGCGACTCCAAAATACGGTACGCAGTATTTT.

About this clone: An end of the junction differs from the germline gene, which may be a read error. The rearrangement links TRBV20-1 to TRBJ1-2, with D hard to call. CDR3 length equals 11 residues. Germline V CDR1 and CDR2: DFQATT, SNEGSKA (reference sequence). The DNA for the CDR3 is TGCAGTGCTAGCTCCCCCGGAGGATTTCTCTTC. Protein sequence: CSASSPGGFLF.

The J gene is TRBJ1-2, the V gene TRBV6-1; no definite D call. This CDR3 contains 13 residues. Trimming took 7 bases from V and 4 from J, leaving 13 bases between them. Per the germline V gene, CDR1 is MNHNS and CDR2 is SASEGT. As DNA, the CDR3 is TGTGCCAGCATCCGTCGGTTGCTCTATGGCTACACCTTC. Residues: CASIRRLLYGYTF.

V is TRBV5-1 and J is TRBJ2-7; weak D call: TRBD1 (6 bases). Germline V gene lookup returns CDR1 SGHRS and CDR2 YFSETQ. Trimming removed 4 bases at V and 2 bases at J, with 16 bases between. The CDR3 sequence is 15 residues long. For the CDR3, the DNA is TGCGCCAGCAGCAGAATACCGGGACAAGCCTACGAGCAGTACTTC. This encodes CASSRIPGQAYEQYF.

Regarding this clone: This sample includes further DNA sequences coding for the same CDR3. The chain joins TRBV20-1 to TRBJ2-5; D gene unclear. V lost 1 base and J lost 2, with 2 bases in between. CDR1 and CDR2 (germline): DFQATT, SNEGSKA (reference sequence). This CDR3 has 11 residues. CDR3 in amino acids: CSARVQETQYF. CDR3 bases: TGCAGTGCTAGAGTGCAAGAGACCCAGTACTTC.

This chain connects TRBV5-4 to TRBJ2-7; TRBD2 aligns across 11 bases. The length of the CDR3 is 16 residues. The junction had 8 bases not matched to a gene; V was cut back by 4 bases and J by 2 bases. Germline V CDR1 and CDR2: SGHNT, YYREEE (reference sequence). This CDR3 is CASSRRPGLAAYEQYF. The CDR3 nucleotides read TGTGCCAGCAGCCGGCGACCGGGACTAGCGGCCTACGAGCAGTACTTC.

This rearrangement joins TRBV6-1 to TRBJ2-1; TRBD1 matches 8 bases. CDR3 length: 13 residues. The V gene's germline CDR1 is MNHNS and CDR2 SASEGT. Trimming at V came to 6 bases and at J to 9 bases, leaving 7 bases not matched to a gene. The CDR3 sequence: CASRRQGSGEQFF. CDR3 nucleotides: TGTGCCAGCAGAAGACAGGGGTCCGGTGAGCAGTTCTTC.

This chain connects TRBV5-1 to TRBJ2-7, with TRBD2 identical over 7 bases. With V trimmed by 7 bases and J by 4 bases, 14 bases remained unmatched. CDR3 size: 15 residues. The germline V gene has CDR1 SGHRS and CDR2 YFSETQ. The CDR3: CASAPRAGEEYEQYF. CDR3 DNA sequence: TGCGCCAGCGCGCCAAGGGCGGGAGAAGAATACGAGCAGTACTTC.

The chain combines TRBV27 with TRBJ2-1; D may match TRBD1 or TRBD2 (5 bases each). The germline CDR1 and CDR2 sequences are MNHEY and SMNVEV (reference sequence). V was pared by 9 bases and J by 4 bases, with 16 bases between. The CDR3 sequence is 14 residues long. Here the CDR3 reads CARRPGQEYNEQFF. The CDR3 nucleotides are TGTGCCAGAAGACCGGGGCAGGAGTACAATGAGCAGTTCTTC.

On this clone itself: Other DNA sequences in the same sample also yield this CDR3. The chain uses TRBV2 and TRBJ1-2, with D hard to call. The germline CDR1 and CDR2 sequences are SNHLY and FYNNEI. The CDR3 runs to 13 residues. The ends were cut back, 3 bases at V and 1 base at J, with 6 bases in the middle. Written as DNA, the CDR3 is TGTGCCAGCAGTGAGGAGGGTAACTATGGCTACACCTTC. This translates into CASSEEGNYGYTF. The whole variable domain, filled in from reference TRBV2 and TRBJ1-2, reads EPEVTQTPSHQVTQMGQEVILRCVPISNHLYFYWYRQILGQKVEFLVSFYNNEISEKSEIFDDQFSVERPDGSNFTLKIRSTKLEDSAMYFCASSEEGNYGYTFGSGTRLTVV.

This chain uses TRBV19 with TRBJ1-5; 7 nucleotides match TRBD1. CDR3 length: 16 residues. Germline V lookup: CDR1 LNHDA, CDR2 SQIVND (reference sequence). With 6 bases clipped from V and 4 bases from J, the junction kept 12 bases outside the gene matches. The DNA for the CDR3 is TGTGCCAGTAGCCGCCCCCGGGACAGTCATAATCAGCCCCAGCATTTT. Its protein product is CASSRPRDSHNQPQHF.

About this clone itself: In the same sample, other DNA sequences code for this CDR3. The V call is TRBV18, the J call TRBJ1-3; D is unresolved. V lost 3 bases to trimming and J lost 0 bases, with 15 bases between them. The germline gives CDR1 KGHSH, CDR2 LQKENI. The CDR3 length is 17 residues. CDR3 region: CASSPIPTVSSGNTIYF. The CDR3 DNA reads TGTGCCAGCTCACCGATACCCACAGTCAGCTCTGGAAACACCATATATTTT.

This clone came up once. The same CDR3 can be traced to other DNA sequences in this sample. The gene calls are TRBV28 and TRBJ2-7; 7 bases line up with TRBD1. Trimming at V came to 6 bases and at J to 2 bases, leaving 7 bases not matched to a gene. CDR3 length: 14 residues. Germline V gives CDR1 MDHEN, CDR2 SYDVKM. CDR3 sequence: CASSPGQETYEQYF. In DNA form, the CDR3 reads TGTGCCAGCAGCCCCGGACAGGAGACCTACGAGCAGTACTTC. Full variable domain (rest looked up from reference TRBV28 and TRBJ2-7): DVKVTQSSRYLVKRTGEKVFLECVQDMDHENMFWYRQDPGLGLRLIYFSYDVKMKEKGDIPEGYSVSREKKERFSLILESASTNQTSMYLCASSPGQETYEQYFGPGTRLTVT.

The sample holds one count of this clone. V usage is TRBV7-2 and J usage is TRBJ1-2, with 7 nucleotides matching TRBD1. Trimming took 4 bases from V and 7 from J; bases not matched to a gene: 6. CDR1 and CDR2 (germline): SGHTA, FQGNSA. The CDR3 totals 13 residues. The CDR3 bases are TGTGCCAGCAGCTACTCCCGGGACAGTGGCTACACCTTC. Its protein product is CASSYSRDSGYTF.

The CDR3 DNA follows: TGTGCCAGCAGTTTCCCGTCGGGCGGGGTACTTGGAAATCAGCCCCAGCATTTT. It yields the protein CASSFPSGGVLGNQPQHF. The chain recombines TRBV28 with TRBJ1-5, with D uncertain. Germline V gene data show CDR1 as MDHEN and CDR2 as SYDVKM. Trimming removed 3 bases from V and 4 bases from J, with 22 bases in between. The CDR3 has 18 amino acids.

The chain carries TRBV15 and TRBJ1-2, with D perhaps TRBD1 (5 bases). Germline loops: CDR1 LNHNV, CDR2 YYDKDF (reference sequence). CDR3 length: 16 residues. Trimming stripped 2 bases from V and 6 bases from J, with 19 bases between. For the CDR3, the DNA is TGTGCCACCAGCAGATTACTGGGGGATACGGCCGATGGCTACACCTTC. It specifies CATSRLLGDTADGYTF.

This rearrangement joins TRBV4-1 to TRBJ2-1, with 9 bases matching TRBD2. CDR3 size: 14 residues. Trimming at V came to 4 bases and at J to 6 bases, leaving 4 bases not matched to a gene. The germline gives CDR1 MGHRA, CDR2 YSYEKL. For the CDR3, the DNA is TGCGCCAGCAGCCGCGGGGGGGCGGGCAATGAGCAGTTCTTC. Residues: CASSRGGAGNEQFF.

J is TRBJ1-2 and V is TRBV7-8; weak D call: TRBD1 (6 bases). Germline assignment: CDR1 SGHVS and CDR2 FQNEAQ. Trimming removed 2 bases from V and 4 bases from J, with 14 bases in between. This CDR3 comprises 15 residues. Written as DNA, the CDR3 is TGTGCCAGCAGCTTATCAGGGGTCGAAAGCTATGGCTACACCTTC. It encodes CASSLSGVESYGYTF.